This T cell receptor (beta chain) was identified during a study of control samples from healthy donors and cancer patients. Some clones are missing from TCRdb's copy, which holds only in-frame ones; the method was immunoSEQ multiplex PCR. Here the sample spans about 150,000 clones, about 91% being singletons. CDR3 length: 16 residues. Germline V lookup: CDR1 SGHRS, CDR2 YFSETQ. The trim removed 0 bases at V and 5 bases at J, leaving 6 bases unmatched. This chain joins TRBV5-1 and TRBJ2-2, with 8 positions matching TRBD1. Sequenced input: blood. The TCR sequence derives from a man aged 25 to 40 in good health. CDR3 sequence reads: CASSLGSRGRTGELFF. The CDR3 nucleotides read TGCGCCAGCAGCTTGGGGTCCAGGGGGCGGACCGGGGAGCTGTTTTTT.